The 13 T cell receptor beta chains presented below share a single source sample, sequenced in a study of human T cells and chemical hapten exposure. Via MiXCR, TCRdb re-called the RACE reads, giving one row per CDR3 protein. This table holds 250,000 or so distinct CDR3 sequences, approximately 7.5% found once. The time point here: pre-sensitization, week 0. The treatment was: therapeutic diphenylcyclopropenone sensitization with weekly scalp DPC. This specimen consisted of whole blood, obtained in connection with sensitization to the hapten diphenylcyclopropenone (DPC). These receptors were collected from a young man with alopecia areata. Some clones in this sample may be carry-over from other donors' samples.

CDR3 region: CASSPGGQMNTEAFF. In DNA form, the CDR3 reads TGTGCCAGCAGCCCAGGCGGACAGATGAACACTGAAGCTTTCTTT. The genes are TRBV12-3 or TRBV12-4 and TRBJ1-1; D is possibly TRBD1 (6 bases). This CDR3 is 15 amino acids long. Deletions cut 6 bases from V and 0 bases from J, with 14 bases between.

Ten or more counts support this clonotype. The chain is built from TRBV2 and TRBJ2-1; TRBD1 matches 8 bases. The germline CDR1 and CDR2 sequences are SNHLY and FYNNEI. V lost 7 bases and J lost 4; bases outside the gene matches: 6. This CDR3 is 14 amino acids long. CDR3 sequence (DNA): TGTGCCAGCAACGGACAGGGCCCTTACAATGAGCAGTTCTTC. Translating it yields CASNGQGPYNEQFF.

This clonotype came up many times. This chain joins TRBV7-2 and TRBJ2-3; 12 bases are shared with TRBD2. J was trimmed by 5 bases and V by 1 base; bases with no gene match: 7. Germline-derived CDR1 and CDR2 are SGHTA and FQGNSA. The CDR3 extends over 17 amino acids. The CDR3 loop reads CASSLEASGGALDTQYF. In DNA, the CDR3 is TGTGCCAGCAGCTTAGAAGCTAGCGGGGGGGCCTTAGATACGCAGTATTTT.

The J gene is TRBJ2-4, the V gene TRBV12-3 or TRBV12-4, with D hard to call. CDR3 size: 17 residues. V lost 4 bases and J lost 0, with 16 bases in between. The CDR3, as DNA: TGTGCCAGCAGTTCTACTACTCCAGACTTAGCCAAAAACATTCAGTACTTC. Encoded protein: CASSSTTPDLAKNIQYF.

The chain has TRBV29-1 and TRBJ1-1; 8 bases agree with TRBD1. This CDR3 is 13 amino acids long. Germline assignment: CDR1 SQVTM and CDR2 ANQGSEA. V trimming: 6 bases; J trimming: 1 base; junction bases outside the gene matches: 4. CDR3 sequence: CSVRTGQNTEAFF. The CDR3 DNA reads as TGCAGCGTAAGGACAGGGCAGAACACTGAAGCTTTCTTT.

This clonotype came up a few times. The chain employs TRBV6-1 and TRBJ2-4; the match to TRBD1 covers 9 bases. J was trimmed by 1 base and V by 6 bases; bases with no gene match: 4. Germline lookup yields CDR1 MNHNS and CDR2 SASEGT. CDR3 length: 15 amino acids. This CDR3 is CASRGQGSAKNIQYF. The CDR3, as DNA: TGTGCCAGCAGGGGACAGGGCTCGGCCAAAAACATTCAGTACTTC.

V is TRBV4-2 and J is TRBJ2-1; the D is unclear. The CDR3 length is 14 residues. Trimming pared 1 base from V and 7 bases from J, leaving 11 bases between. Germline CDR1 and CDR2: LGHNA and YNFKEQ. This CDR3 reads CASSQVKSQNEQFF. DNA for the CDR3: TGTGCCAGCAGCCAAGTAAAAAGTCAAAATGAGCAGTTCTTC.

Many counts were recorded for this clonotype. CDR3 protein: CAIGRGEKLFF. The DNA of the CDR3 is TGTGCCATAGGGCGAGGTGAAAAACTGTTTTTT. The rearrangement joins TRBV10-3 to TRBJ1-4; D gene ambiguous. CDR3 size: 11 residues. Germline V gives CDR1 ENHRY, CDR2 SYGVKD. V was cut by 9 bases and J by 7 bases, with 9 bases left in between.

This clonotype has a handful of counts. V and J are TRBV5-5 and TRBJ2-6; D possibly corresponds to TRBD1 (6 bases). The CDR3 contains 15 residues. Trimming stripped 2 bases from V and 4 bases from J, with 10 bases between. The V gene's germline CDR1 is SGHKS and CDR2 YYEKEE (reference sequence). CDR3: CASSFRQAGANVLTF. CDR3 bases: TGTGCCAGCAGCTTTCGACAGGCCGGGGCCAACGTCCTGACTTTC.

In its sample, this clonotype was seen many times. The CDR3 nucleotides read TGTGCCAGCAGCTGGGAGACGGATAACTATGGCTACACCTTC. This encodes CASSWETDNYGYTF. This chain connects TRBV7-2 to TRBJ1-2; no firm D call. The CDR3 is 14 residues long. Between the trimmed V and J ends, which lost 4 bases and 1 base, there was a span of 10 bases. Per germline, CDR1 SGHTA and CDR2 FQGNSA.

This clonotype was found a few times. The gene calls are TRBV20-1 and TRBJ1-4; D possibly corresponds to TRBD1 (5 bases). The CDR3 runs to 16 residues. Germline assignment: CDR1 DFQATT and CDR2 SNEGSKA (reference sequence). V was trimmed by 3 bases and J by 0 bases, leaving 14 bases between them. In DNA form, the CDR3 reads TGCAGTGCTAGCCGACCACAGGAGACAACTAATGAAAAACTGTTTTTT. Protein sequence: CSASRPQETTNEKLFF.

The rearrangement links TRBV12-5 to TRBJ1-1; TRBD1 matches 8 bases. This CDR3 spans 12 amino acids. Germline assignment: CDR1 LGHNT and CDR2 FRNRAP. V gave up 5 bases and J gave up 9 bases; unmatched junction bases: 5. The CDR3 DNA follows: TGTGCTAGTGGTGAATGGACAGGGAAAGCTTTCTTT. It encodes CASGEWTGKAFF. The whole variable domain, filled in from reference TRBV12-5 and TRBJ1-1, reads DARVTQTPRHKVTEMGQEVTMRCQPILGHNTVFWYRQTMMQGLELLAYFRNRAPLDDSGMPKDRFSAEMPDATLATLKIQPSEPRDSAVYFCASGEWTGKAFFGQGTRLTVV.

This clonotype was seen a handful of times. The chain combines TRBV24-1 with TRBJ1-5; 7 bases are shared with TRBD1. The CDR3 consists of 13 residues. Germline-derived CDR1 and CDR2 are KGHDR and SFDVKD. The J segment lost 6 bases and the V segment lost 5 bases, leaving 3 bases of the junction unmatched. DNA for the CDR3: TGTGCCACCAGTGCTGACAGGGTTCAGCCCCAGCATTTT. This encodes CATSADRVQPQHF.